The 32 T cell receptor beta chains in this list originate from one sample, sequenced in a study of blood T cell repertoires in COVID-19 (dated by TCRdb to the early 2020s). Receptor amplification or capture employed the immunoSEQ multiplex PCR assay. TCRdb limited this immuneACCESS table to in-frame rearrangements with V and J called. A share of clones is missing; checked studies link under half to unresolved V genes, and the rest is unexplained. The sample table shows fewer than 150,000 clones, and roughly 85% are seen once. More than 10% of the sample rests with the top ten. Sequencing was carried out using peripheral blood. Receptor source: a human donor in a cohort sampled during active COVID-19.

This rearrangement joins TRBV3-1 (or the pseudogene TRBV3-2) to TRBJ2-5, with TRBD2 identical over 11 bases. V was pared by 5 bases and J by 5 bases, with 10 bases of the junction left unmatched. Per the germline V gene, CDR1 is LGHDT and CDR2 is YNNKEL (reference sequence). This CDR3 spans 16 amino acids. CDR3 DNA sequence: TGTGCCAGCAGCGGCCGCACTAGCGGGGGAAGCGAGACCCAGTACTTC. Translating it yields CASSGRTSGGSETQYF.

The chain employs TRBV29-1 and TRBJ2-3; no definite D call. The CDR3 sequence is 12 residues long. The germline V gene encodes CDR1 SQVTM and CDR2 ANQGSEA. The V gene lost 4 bases and the J gene lost 5 bases, with 10 bases spanning the gap. CDR3 region: CSVVQFGDTQYF. The CDR3 DNA reads TGCAGCGTTGTTCAGTTTGGAGATACGCAGTATTTT.

V is TRBV29-1 and J is TRBJ2-3; TRBD2 might be the D (6 bases). The germline gives CDR1 SQVTM, CDR2 ANQGSEA. The CDR3 consists of 14 residues. Trimming cost V 6 bases and J 2 bases, with 15 bases left between them. The CDR3 here is CSVDFGGTTDTQYF. The DNA for the CDR3 is TGCAGCGTGGACTTTGGGGGGACCACAGATACGCAGTATTTT.

The V and J genes are TRBV27 and TRBJ2-3; TRBD2 agrees at 8 bases. V trimming: 7 bases; J trimming: 0 bases; junction bases outside the gene matches: 12. The germline gives CDR1 MNHEY, CDR2 SMNVEV (reference sequence). This CDR3 region has 17 residues. CDR3 amino acids: CASIRLGAGASTDTQYF. The CDR3 DNA sequence: TGTGCCAGCATCAGACTAGGAGCGGGGGCTAGCACAGATACGCAGTATTTT.

CDR3 nucleotide sequence: TGTGCCAGCAAGTCGGGGGGGCCTGGGGAGCAGTTCTTC. Amino acids: CASKSGGPGEQFF. The genes are TRBV6-6 and TRBJ2-1, with 8 bases fitting TRBD2. This CDR3 contains 13 residues. The V gene end was trimmed by 7 bases and the J gene end by 10 bases; junction bases not matched to a gene: 9. Germline-derived CDR1 and CDR2 are MNHNY and SVGAGI (reference sequence).

This sequence joins TRBV6-1 and TRBJ2-1, with 8 bases lining up with TRBD1. Per germline, CDR1 MNHNS and CDR2 SASEGT. This CDR3 region has 15 residues. Unmatched junction bases numbered 4, after V lost 2 bases and J lost 4 bases. CDR3 nucleotide sequence: TGTGCCAGCAGTGAACCAGGGGGCCGTTACAATGAGCAGTTCTTC. This translates into CASSEPGGRYNEQFF.

The chain links TRBV24-1 to TRBJ2-3, with a tentative D call TRBD1 (5 bases). With 2 bases removed from V and 6 bases from J, the gap between germline ends came to 11 bases. Germline assignment: CDR1 KGHDR and CDR2 SFDVKD. The CDR3 covers 14 residues. CDR3 in amino acids: CATSDWGQTDTQYF. CDR3 in DNA: TGTGCCACCAGTGATTGGGGCCAGACGGATACGCAGTATTTT.

The chain links TRBV6-5 to TRBJ2-7, with D possibly TRBD1 on 6 matching bases. The V end was cut by 2 bases, the J end by 1 base, with 12 bases between. CDR1 is MNHEY and CDR2 is SVGAGI in the germline V gene. The CDR3 loop spans 15 amino acids. CDR3 nucleotides: TGTGCCAGCAGTTACCTGACAGGTATTTCCTACGAGCAGTACTTC. This codes for CASSYLTGISYEQYF.

The chain recombines TRBV5-4 with TRBJ1-4; 9 nucleotides agree with TRBD1. Germline V CDR1 and CDR2: SGHNT, YYREEE (reference sequence). The CDR3 runs to 16 residues. V gave up 4 bases and J gave up 5 bases; unmatched junction bases: 9. CDR3 residues: CASSPTIGTGNEKLFF. The CDR3 coding sequence is TGTGCCAGCAGCCCGACTATCGGGACAGGGAATGAAAAACTGTTTTTT.

The V and J genes are TRBV10-3 and TRBJ2-7; tentatively, D is TRBD2 (6 bases). Between the trimmed V and J ends, which lost 7 bases and 6 bases, there was a span of 16 bases. The CDR3 is 13 residues long. Germline assignment: CDR1 ENHRY and CDR2 SYGVKD. The CDR3 loop reads CAINPEGEGEQYF. CDR3 sequence (DNA): TGTGCCATCAATCCGGAGGGCGAGGGCGAGCAGTACTTC.

This rearrangement joins TRBV12-5 to TRBJ2-5; perhaps TRBD2 as D (5 bases). CDR3 length: 17 amino acids. Germline CDR1 is LGHNT and CDR2 is FRNRAP. V lost 3 bases to trimming and J lost 3 bases, with 20 bases between them. This chain's CDR3 is CASGFSVSARREETQYF. The CDR3 region has the DNA TGTGCTAGTGGTTTCTCGGTCTCTGCCAGGCGGGAAGAGACCCAGTACTTC. The complete variable domain, with remaining parts taken from reference TRBV12-5 and TRBJ2-5, reads DARVTQTPRHKVTEMGQEVTMRCQPILGHNTVFWYRQTMMQGLELLAYFRNRAPLDDSGMPKDRFSAEMPDATLATLKIQPSEPRDSAVYFCASGFSVSARREETQYFGPGTRLLVL.

The genes are TRBV30 and TRBJ2-1, with 7 bases matching TRBD2. After removal of 2 bases from V and 9 bases from J, the junction contained 4 bases not matched to a gene. CDR1 and CDR2 from the germline V gene are GTSNPN and SVGIG (reference sequence). CDR3 length: 12 residues. The DNA for the CDR3 is TGTGCCTGGAGTCAAGCGGGGATTGAGCAGTTCTTC. Amino acids: CAWSQAGIEQFF.

J is TRBJ2-3 and V is TRBV5-1; D might be TRBD1 (5 bases). CDR1 SGHRS and CDR2 YFSETQ come from the germline V gene. The CDR3 loop spans 16 amino acids. Trimming removed 0 bases at V and 0 bases at J, with 11 bases between. CDR3 sequence (DNA): TGCGCCAGCAGCTTGGCGGGCAGGGCGAGCACAGATACGCAGTATTTT. Translating it yields CASSLAGRASTDTQYF.

The V gene is TRBV15, the J gene TRBJ1-1; TRBD1 aligns across 7 bases. The V gene end was trimmed by 1 base and the J gene end by 1 base; junction bases not matched to a gene: 3. This CDR3 is 15 amino acids long. Germline V gene data show CDR1 as LNHNV and CDR2 as YYDKDF (reference sequence). The CDR3 loop is CATSRATGWNTEAFF. Written as DNA, the CDR3 is TGTGCCACCAGCAGAGCGACAGGGTGGAACACTGAAGCTTTCTTT.

The J gene is TRBJ2-6, the V gene TRBV4-3, with D possibly TRBD1 on 6 matching bases. V was cut by 0 bases and J by 4 bases, with 19 bases left in between. The CDR3 spans 19 residues. Germline CDR1 and CDR2: LGHNA and YSLEER. The CDR3, as DNA: TGCGCCAGCAGCCAAGATCATCCAGGGGCCCTCTTAGGGGCCAACGTCCTGACTTTC. This sequence encodes CASSQDHPGALLGANVLTF.

This rearrangement joins TRBV6-2 or TRBV6-3 to TRBJ2-3; no definite D call. Trimming left V 4 bases short and J 0 bases short, with 5 bases between. The germline V gene encodes CDR1 MNHEY and CDR2 SVGEGT. This CDR3 is 13 amino acids long. The CDR3 sequence is CASSSLSTDTQYF. The CDR3 DNA reads TGTGCCAGCAGTTCGTTAAGCACAGATACGCAGTATTTT.

V and J are TRBV19 and TRBJ1-5; a possible D gene is TRBD1 (5 bases). Germline V CDR1 and CDR2: LNHDA, SQIVND (reference sequence). Deletions cut 5 bases from V and 0 bases from J, with 11 bases between. The CDR3 has 15 amino acids. In DNA form, the CDR3 reads TGTGCCAGTAGTGACCCGGGGGGTAGCAATCAGCCCCAGCATTTT. It yields the protein CASSDPGGSNQPQHF.

Here the CDR3 DNA reads TGTGCCAGCAGCAGGGACAGGGAAGGAAACACCATATATTTT. It codes for CASSRDREGNTIYF. The chain recombines TRBV7-9 with TRBJ1-3; the match to TRBD1 covers 9 bases. From germline, CDR1 is SEHNR and CDR2 FQNEAQ (reference sequence). Losses at the gene ends were 5 bases for V and 4 bases for J; bases not matched to a gene: 3. This CDR3 is built from 14 residues.

The chain carries TRBV7-2 and TRBJ2-7; the D is unclear. Trimming took 5 bases from V and 3 from J, leaving 8 bases between them. The CDR3 has 12 residues. Germline lookup yields CDR1 SGHTA and CDR2 FQGNSA. The CDR3: CASSPASYEQYF. The CDR3 DNA sequence: TGTGCCAGCAGCCCCGCCAGCTACGAGCAGTACTTC.

Here the CDR3 reads CASSQGQGFNQPQHF. The DNA of the CDR3 is TGCGCCAGCAGCCAAGGACAGGGGTTCAATCAGCCCCAGCATTTT. The chain couples TRBV4-3 to TRBJ1-5, with 8 bases aligning to TRBD1. The V gene's germline CDR1 is LGHNA and CDR2 YSLEER. CDR3 size: 15 residues. With 1 base clipped from V and 3 bases from J, the junction kept 2 bases outside the gene matches.

The chain has TRBV7-2 and TRBJ1-2; 9 nucleotides align to TRBD1. V was pared by 4 bases and J by 7 bases, with 4 bases of the junction left unmatched. CDR3 size: 13 residues. The germline CDR1 and CDR2 sequences are SGHTA and FQGNSA. CDR3 DNA sequence: TGTGCCAGCAGCTCGACAGGGGGGGGTGGCTACACCTTC. Translated: CASSSTGGGGYTF.

V usage is TRBV3-1 (or the pseudogene TRBV3-2) and J usage is TRBJ2-7, with 7 positions matching TRBD1. This CDR3 contains 14 residues. CDR1 and CDR2 from the germline V gene are LGHDT and YNNKEL (reference sequence). The V gene end was trimmed by 4 bases and the J gene end by 6 bases; junction bases not matched to a gene: 9. CDR3 bases: TGTGCCAGCAGCCCGAGGGACAGATTGGGCGAGCAGTACTTC. Translated, it gives CASSPRDRLGEQYF.

The chain uses TRBV5-4 and TRBJ2-3; 8 nucleotides agree with TRBD2. V lost 4 bases, J lost 5 bases, and 9 bases stayed unmatched. Germline values: CDR1 SGHNT, CDR2 YYREEE (reference sequence). The CDR3 covers 15 residues. The CDR3 loop reads CASSTGLGGEDTQYF. CDR3 sequence (DNA): TGTGCCAGCAGCACGGGACTAGGCGGCGAAGATACGCAGTATTTT.

This clone was detected only once. The chain recombines TRBV19 with TRBJ2-1; D might be TRBD1 (6 bases). Per germline, CDR1 LNHDA and CDR2 SQIVND (reference sequence). The CDR3 spans 16 residues. Trimming cost V 9 bases and J 2 bases, with 20 bases left between them. The CDR3 protein is CASGIIGAGAYNEQFF. The CDR3 nucleotides read TGTGCCAGCGGAATAATCGGTGCAGGGGCCTACAATGAGCAGTTCTTC.

This chain joins TRBV7-2 and TRBJ2-7; 11 nucleotides agree with TRBD2. Germline V CDR1 and CDR2: SGHTA, FQGNSA. Losses at the gene ends were 5 bases for V and 5 bases for J; bases not matched to a gene: 5. This CDR3 spans 14 amino acids. The CDR3 DNA reads TGTGCCAGCAGCCCTAGCGGGGGGTTCGACGAGCAGTACTTC. It codes for CASSPSGGFDEQYF.

The genes are TRBV6-7 and TRBJ1-6, with D tentatively TRBD1 (6 bases). TRBV6-7 is known as an ORF, though its function is uncertain. This CDR3 is built from 17 residues. Trimming shortened V by 6 bases and J by 1 base, and 16 bases separated the two germline ends. CDR3: CASRRRQDGSYNSPLHF. Written as DNA, the CDR3 is TGTGCCAGCAGACGACGACAGGATGGGTCCTATAATTCACCCCTCCACTTT.

The rearrangement uses TRBV5-8 and TRBJ2-7; 10 nucleotides match TRBD1. The CDR3 runs 15 residues. Germline values: CDR1 SGHTS, CDR2 YDEGEE. V shed 4 bases, J shed 4 bases, and the junction held 8 bases outside the gene matches. CDR3 nucleotides: TGTGCCAGCAGCACCCCGGGACAGGGGATATACGAGCAGTACTTC. Protein product: CASSTPGQGIYEQYF. Full variable domain (missing parts from reference TRBV5-8 and TRBJ2-7): EAGVTQSPTHLIKTRGQQATLRCSPISGHTSVYWYQQALGLGLQFLLWYDEGEERNRGNFPPRFSGRQFPNYSSELNVNALELEDSALYLCASSTPGQGIYEQYFGPGTRLTVT.

The chain joins TRBV10-3 to TRBJ1-1; TRBD1 agrees at 8 bases. Looked up from germline, CDR1 is ENHRY and CDR2 is SYGVKD. The CDR3 covers 15 residues. The J segment lost 9 bases and the V segment lost 0 bases, leaving 9 bases of the junction unmatched. CDR3 DNA: TGTGCCATCAGTGAGTCACGGACAGGGCCGCTTCAAGCTTTCTTT. Protein: CAISESRTGPLQAFF.

The chain joins TRBV10-3 to TRBJ2-3; 12 bases are a match to TRBD2. The CDR3 totals 16 residues. Germline V gene sequence: CDR1 ENHRY, CDR2 SYGVKD. J lost 4 bases, V lost 4 bases, and 6 bases had no gene match. The CDR3 sequence: CAISGGLAGGPDTQYF. The CDR3 DNA sequence: TGTGCCATCAGTGGAGGGCTAGCGGGGGGGCCAGATACGCAGTATTTT.

This sequence joins TRBV20-1 and TRBJ2-5; D is uncertain. V shed 7 bases and J shed 4 bases, with 10 bases lying between them. This CDR3 comprises 11 residues. Germline CDR1 is DFQATT and CDR2 is SNEGSKA (reference sequence). The CDR3, as DNA: TGCAGTGTCCCCCAGGCAGAGACCCAGTACTTC. Translating gives CSVPQAETQYF.

The chain carries TRBV4-1 and TRBJ2-1, with D hard to call. Trimming removed 4 bases at V and 1 base at J, with 14 bases between. The CDR3 has 16 amino acids. The V gene's germline CDR1 is MGHRA and CDR2 YSYEKL. CDR3 bases: TGCGCCAGCAGCCTTCATCCACTCGATTCCTACAATGAGCAGTTCTTC. As protein: CASSLHPLDSYNEQFF.

The chain links TRBV15 to TRBJ2-1, with TRBD2 matching 7 bases. Germline V gene lookup returns CDR1 LNHNV and CDR2 YYDKDF (reference sequence). There are 16 residues in the CDR3. V lost 0 bases to trimming and J lost 6 bases; unmatched junction nucleotides: 8. CDR3 nucleotides: TGTGCCACCAGCAGAGATATGGCTAGCGGACGCAATGAGCAGTTCTTC. This translates into CATSRDMASGRNEQFF. Drawing the rest from reference TRBV15 and TRBJ2-1, the complete variable domain is DAMVIQNPRYQVTQFGKPVTLSCSQTLNHNVMYWYQQKSSQAPKLLFHYYDKDFNNEADTPDNFQSRRPNTSFCFLDIRSPGLGDTAMYLCATSRDMASGRNEQFFGPGTRLTVL.